The present T cell receptor beta chain was sequenced within a study of control samples from healthy donors and cancer patients. TCRdb's table, derived via immunoSEQ multiplex PCR, lists solely in-frame clones and lacks some. In the table there are around 85,000 clones, around 94% of which are singletons. The clonotype was recovered from a woman aged 18-29 years in good health. Sequenced sample: blood.

The CDR3 bases are TGTGCCAGCAGACCAAACTACAATGAGCAGTTCTTC. It is translated as CASRPNYNEQFF. The rearrangement links TRBV21-1 to TRBJ2-1. TRBV21-1 has pseudogene status. The CDR3 spans 12 residues.